The next 18 T cell receptor beta chains were all read from a single sample in a study of T cell responses to AZD1222 COVID-19 vaccine (dated by TCRdb to 2020 to 2023). What the time point label conveys for this sample: about 28 days (+/-7) after the second vaccine dose. Library creation used the immunoSEQ multiplex PCR assay. What TCRdb holds here is the immuneACCESS table cut down to in-frame rearrangements. Part of the clones is not present; checked against another copy, under half of the missing clones reflect an unresolved V gene, and the others are unexplained. For this sample the table gives 100,000 to 140,000 clones, of which about 89% were detected only once. The ten largest clones capture 5.5% to 7% of the sample. The material was peripheral blood, obtained 28 days after the second AZD1222 dose. The receptors were sampled from an adult who received the AZD1222 COVID-19 vaccine.

The gene calls are TRBV4-3 and TRBJ2-7; 9 nucleotides match TRBD2. The CDR3 length is 15 residues. The ends lost 4 bases at V and 3 bases at J; junction bases unmatched: 7. Germline V gene lookup returns CDR1 LGHNA and CDR2 YSLEER. The CDR3 bases are TGCGCCAGCAGCCTCACCGGGACTAGCAGCTACGAGCAGTACTTC. It encodes CASSLTGTSSYEQYF.

This chain joins TRBV19 and TRBJ1-6; D is ambiguous. Germline CDR1 is LNHDA and CDR2 is SQIVND (reference sequence). The CDR3 runs to 13 residues. V lost 6 bases to trimming and J lost 3 bases, with 6 bases between them. The CDR3 DNA sequence: TGTGCCAGTAGAGAGCTCTATAATTCACCCCTCCACTTT. Protein: CASRELYNSPLHF. Combining the CDR3 with reference TRBV19 and TRBJ1-6 gives the whole variable domain DGGITQSPKYLFRKEGQNVTLSCEQNLNHDAMYWYRQDPGQGLRLIYYSQIVNDFQKGDIAEGYSVSREKKESFPLTVTSAQKNPTAFYLCASRELYNSPLHFGNGTRLTVT.

The V gene is TRBV24-1, the J gene TRBJ1-2, with D uncertain. V was pared by 2 bases and J by 0 bases, with 6 bases between. CDR1 KGHDR and CDR2 SFDVKD come from the germline V gene. The CDR3 loop spans 14 amino acids. The CDR3 loop is CATSDSRSNYGYTF. The CDR3 nucleotides read TGTGCCACCAGTGATTCCAGGTCTAACTATGGCTACACCTTC.

The gene calls are TRBV4-1 and TRBJ1-2; TRBD1 aligns across 9 bases. The length of the CDR3 is 17 residues. Germline CDR1 is MGHRA and CDR2 is YSYEKL. V trimming: 7 bases; J trimming: 3 bases; junction bases outside the gene matches: 15. The CDR3 here is CASKRFETGQGYYGYTF. The CDR3 DNA reads TGCGCCAGCAAAAGGTTCGAGACCGGACAGGGGTACTATGGCTACACCTTC.

The J gene is TRBJ2-1, the V gene TRBV14, with D tentatively TRBD1 (5 bases). Trimming took 4 bases from V and 2 from J, leaving 9 bases between them. The CDR3 is 14 residues long. The germline gives CDR1 SGHDN, CDR2 FVKESK. CDR3 sequence (DNA): TGTGCCAGCAGCCTCAGGGAAACCTACAATGAGCAGTTCTTC. Translated, it gives CASSLRETYNEQFF.

The V call is TRBV9, the J call TRBJ2-7; maybe TRBD2 (6 bases). With 4 bases removed from V and 5 bases from J, the gap between germline ends came to 22 bases. The CDR3 loop spans 16 amino acids. In germline, CDR1 is SGDLS, CDR2 YYNGEE. DNA for the CDR3: TGTGCCAGCAGCCCCTATCTTAGGTCGGGAGCCCACGAGCAGTACTTC. Protein product: CASSPYLRSGAHEQYF. The full variable domain, rest sourced from reference TRBV9 and TRBJ2-7, is DSGVTQTPKHLITATGQRVTLRCSPRSGDLSVYWYQQSLDQGLQFLIQYYNGEERAKGNILERFSAQQFPDLHSELNLSSLELGDSALYFCASSPYLRSGAHEQYFGPGTRLTVT.

The CDR3 protein is CARSLSVHNEQFF. As DNA, the CDR3 is TGTGCCAGAAGCCTCTCCGTTCACAATGAGCAGTTCTTC. The J gene is TRBJ2-1, the V gene TRBV5-3, with no clear D. TRBV5-3 is an ORF; its function is uncertain. V lost 4 bases, J lost 5 bases, and 10 bases lay in between. CDR3 size: 13 residues.

V gene TRBV27 combines with J gene TRBJ1-4; maybe TRBD1 (5 bases). In germline, CDR1 is MNHEY, CDR2 SMNVEV (reference sequence). The V and J ends lost 6 bases and 0 bases respectively, with 11 bases between them. The CDR3 is 15 residues long. CDR3 amino acids: CASRGLGATNEKLFF. For the CDR3, the DNA is TGTGCCAGCAGAGGCCTGGGGGCAACTAATGAAAAACTGTTTTTT.

CDR3 DNA sequence: TGTGCCAGCAGCCAGGAGAAGGGGGTCCTCTCTGGAAACACCATATATTTT. This codes for CASSQEKGVLSGNTIYF. The chain has TRBV7-9 and TRBJ1-3; D possibly corresponds to TRBD1 (6 bases). The CDR3 loop spans 17 amino acids. Germline lookup yields CDR1 SEHNR and CDR2 FQNEAQ (reference sequence). Trimming took 5 bases from V and 0 from J, leaving 17 bases between them. Full variable domain (missing parts from reference TRBV7-9 and TRBJ1-3): DTGVSQNPRHKITKRGQNVTFRCDPISEHNRLYWYRQTLGQGPEFLTYFQNEAQLEKSRLLSDRFSAERPKGSFSTLEIQRTEQGDSAMYLCASSQEKGVLSGNTIYFGEGSWLTVV.

This chain connects TRBV27 to TRBJ2-7; maybe TRBD1 (6 bases). CDR3 size: 12 residues. Germline values: CDR1 MNHEY, CDR2 SMNVEV (reference sequence). Deletions cut 4 bases from V and 7 bases from J, with 11 bases between. The CDR3 DNA reads TGTGCCAGCAGTTCAGGGGCGAGAGAGCAGTACTTC. This sequence encodes CASSSGAREQYF.

The V and J genes are TRBV19 and TRBJ2-5; D uncertain. CDR3 length equals 14 residues. CDR1 and CDR2 (germline): LNHDA, SQIVND (reference sequence). V lost 6 bases and J lost 1, with 12 bases in between. The CDR3 region has the DNA TGTGCCAGTAGCCCCCAAAGCGCCCAAGAGACCCAGTACTTC. It encodes CASSPQSAQETQYF. The variable domain in full, completed from reference TRBV19 and TRBJ2-5, reads DGGITQSPKYLFRKEGQNVTLSCEQNLNHDAMYWYRQDPGQGLRLIYYSQIVNDFQKGDIAEGYSVSREKKESFPLTVTSAQKNPTAFYLCASSPQSAQETQYFGPGTRLLVL.

This clone was picked up a small number of times. The chain couples TRBV11-1 to TRBJ1-5; the D gene is possibly TRBD1 (5 bases). V shed 4 bases and J shed 3 bases, with 16 bases lying between them. This CDR3 has 16 residues. Germline CDR1 reads SGHAT; CDR2 reads FQDESV (reference sequence). The CDR3 DNA follows: TGTGCCAGCAGCTACAGCTCAGGGCATACCAATCAGCCCCAGCATTTT. This sequence encodes CASSYSSGHTNQPQHF. The full variable domain, rest sourced from reference TRBV11-1 and TRBJ1-5, is EAEVAQSPRYKITEKSQAVAFWCDPISGHATLYWYRQILGQGPELLVQFQDESVVDDSQLPKDRFSAERLKGVDSTLKIQPAELGDSAMYLCASSYSSGHTNQPQHFGDGTRLSIL.

This chain connects TRBV4-2 to TRBJ2-2, with 10 nucleotides matching TRBD1. The V and J ends lost 0 bases and 7 bases, in that order; junction bases with no gene match: 11. The CDR3 has 18 amino acids. Germline V CDR1 and CDR2: LGHNA, YNFKEQ. CDR3 protein: CASSQDEGTGARGGELFF. CDR3 nucleotides: TGTGCCAGCAGCCAAGATGAGGGGACAGGGGCGAGGGGCGGGGAGCTGTTTTTT.

The chain is built from TRBV12-3 or TRBV12-4 and TRBJ1-1; perhaps TRBD1 as D (5 bases). The CDR3 totals 13 residues. V was clipped by 3 bases and J by 4 bases, with 9 bases between them. The CDR3 coding sequence is TGTGCCAGCAGTTTGGGGGGGATCACTGAAGCTTTCTTT. Translating it yields CASSLGGITEAFF.

The chain is built from TRBV2 and TRBJ1-4; 7 nucleotides line up with TRBD1. This CDR3 comprises 14 residues. V gave up 6 bases and J gave up 8 bases; unmatched junction bases: 9. Germline values: CDR1 SNHLY, CDR2 FYNNEI. The CDR3 reads CASRATGRGEKLFF. CDR3 in DNA: TGTGCCAGCAGGGCGACAGGGAGGGGCGAAAAACTGTTTTTT.

V and J are TRBV13 and TRBJ2-7; the match to TRBD2 covers 7 bases. Germline CDR1 and CDR2: PRHDT and FYEKMQ (reference sequence). The V and J ends lost 6 bases and 2 bases, in that order; junction bases with no gene match: 13. The CDR3 is 16 residues long. The CDR3 DNA reads as TGTGCCAGCAGTGCGCTGGGCCCGGGAGGTCCCTACGAGCAGTACTTC. Amino acids: CASSALGPGGPYEQYF. Supplemented by reference TRBV13 and TRBJ2-7, the full variable domain reads AAGVIQSPRHLIKEKRETATLKCYPIPRHDTVYWYQQGPGQDPQFLISFYEKMQSDKGSIPDRFSAQQFSDYHSELNMSSLELGDSALYFCASSALGPGGPYEQYFGPGTRLTVT.

The CDR3 here is CASSDRDRGSQGATGELFF. CDR3 nucleotides: TGTGCCAGCAGTGACCGGGACAGGGGTTCGCAGGGGGCCACCGGGGAGCTGTTTTTT. The V gene is TRBV28, the J gene TRBJ2-2; 10 positions agree with TRBD1. CDR1 and CDR2 (germline): MDHEN, SYDVKM. The V and J ends lost 5 bases and 4 bases, in that order; junction bases with no gene match: 16. The CDR3 length is 19 residues.

This clone was seen only once. Other nucleotide sequences in the sample specify the same CDR3. This rearrangement joins TRBV6-5 to TRBJ1-3; 9 bases fit TRBD1. Trimming cost V 4 bases and J 3 bases; bases outside gene matches: 1. Germline CDR1 and CDR2: MNHEY and SVGAGI. The CDR3 runs 14 residues. The CDR3 DNA follows: TGTGCCAGCAGTTCGGACAGGGGTGGAAACACCATATATTTT. Translated, it gives CASSSDRGGNTIYF.